Each of the 18 T cell receptor beta chains below was sequenced from the same sample in a study of blood T cell repertoires in COVID-19 (dated by TCRdb to the early 2020s). The library was prepared using the immunoSEQ multiplex PCR assay. Drawn from immuneACCESS, this table holds only the in-frame rearrangements with V and J called that TCRdb kept. Clones are partly lost; checked studies trace under half to an unresolved V gene and leave the rest unexplained. Present in this sample are around 700,000 clones, over 80% of which were seen just once. The ten largest clones capture 0.2% to 0.3% of the sample. The sample was peripheral blood. These receptor sequences come from a woman under 30 with acute or convalescent COVID-19.

J is TRBJ2-1 and V is TRBV5-1, with a possible D match to TRBD2 (6 bases). The ends were cut back, 5 bases at V and 7 bases at J, with 16 bases in the middle. This CDR3 spans 14 amino acids. The germline gives CDR1 SGHRS, CDR2 YFSETQ. CDR3 protein: CASSSGSSGNEQFF. For the CDR3, the DNA is TGCGCCAGCAGTTCCGGGAGCTCCGGGAATGAGCAGTTCTTC.

V gene TRBV6-5 combines with J gene TRBJ1-1; D gene ambiguous. This CDR3 has 14 amino acids. CDR1 and CDR2 (germline): MNHEY, SVGAGI. V was shortened by 2 bases and J by 7 bases, with 14 bases between the two germline ends. In DNA form, the CDR3 reads TGTGCCAGCAGTTACACGGACTTGTATAGTGAAGCTTTCTTT. Translated: CASSYTDLYSEAFF.

This rearrangement joins TRBV4-1 to TRBJ1-2; D is possibly TRBD1 (5 bases). The ends were cut back, 2 bases at V and 6 bases at J, with 16 bases in the middle. The CDR3 extends over 15 amino acids. CDR1 is MGHRA, CDR2 YSYEKL, per germline. For the CDR3, the DNA is TGCGCCAGCAGCCAAATCTGGGGAGGGACCGATGGCTACACCTTC. Translating it yields CASSQIWGGTDGYTF.

V usage is TRBV6-5 and J usage is TRBJ1-1; D gene ambiguous. The germline V gene encodes CDR1 MNHEY and CDR2 SVGAGI. The V and J ends lost 8 bases and 4 bases respectively, with 14 bases between them. This CDR3 has 13 amino acids. Here the CDR3 reads CASGGIEGTEAFF. The CDR3 nucleotides are TGTGCCAGCGGAGGGATTGAGGGCACTGAAGCTTTCTTT.

The rearrangement links TRBV19 to TRBJ1-1; TRBD1 matches 9 bases. The germline V gene encodes CDR1 LNHDA and CDR2 SQIVND (reference sequence). CDR3 length: 15 residues. V shed 5 bases and J 5 bases; nucleotides not matched to a gene: 9. This CDR3 reads CASSPRDREFTEAFF. The CDR3 DNA reads TGTGCCAGTAGTCCTCGGGACAGGGAATTTACTGAAGCTTTCTTT. The full variable domain, in which reference TRBV19 and TRBJ1-1 provide the parts outside the CDR3, is DGGITQSPKYLFRKEGQNVTLSCEQNLNHDAMYWYRQDPGQGLRLIYYSQIVNDFQKGDIAEGYSVSREKKESFPLTVTSAQKNPTAFYLCASSPRDREFTEAFFGQGTRLTVV.

DNA for the CDR3: TGTGCCAGCAGACTTATCATTTACACCTTC. Translated, it gives CASRLIIYTF. V usage is TRBV6-6 and J usage is TRBJ1-2; unclear D gene. CDR1 and CDR2 (germline): MNHNY, SVGAGI (reference sequence). V was shortened by 6 bases and J by 11 bases, with 10 bases between the two germline ends. The CDR3 spans 10 residues.

This clone was recorded a few times. The chain joins TRBV7-9 to TRBJ2-2; 13 positions match TRBD2. This CDR3 is built from 16 residues. Germline lookup yields CDR1 SEHNR and CDR2 FQNEAQ (reference sequence). Trimming cost V 5 bases and J 3 bases; bases outside gene matches: 3. This CDR3 is CASSRTSGGYTGELFF. The CDR3 region has the DNA TGTGCCAGCAGCCGGACTAGCGGGGGTTACACCGGGGAGCTGTTTTTT.

The chain uses TRBV6-5 and TRBJ1-2, with 8 nucleotides matching TRBD1. Germline CDR1 MNHEY, CDR2 SVGAGI. The junction had 10 bases not matched to a gene; V was cut back by 6 bases and J by 4 bases. The CDR3 runs to 15 residues. The CDR3 protein is CASRPTTGGGYGYTF. The CDR3 nucleotides read TGTGCCAGCAGGCCAACCACAGGGGGAGGCTATGGCTACACCTTC.

The chain joins TRBV9 to TRBJ1-4; 8 nucleotides match TRBD1. The V gene's germline CDR1 is SGDLS and CDR2 YYNGEE. This CDR3 comprises 14 residues. V gave up 0 bases and J gave up 7 bases; unmatched junction bases: 2. The CDR3 loop is CASSVGTGLEKLFF. The CDR3 DNA is TGTGCCAGCAGCGTAGGGACAGGGCTTGAAAAACTGTTTTTT.

CDR3 amino acids: CASSLVRVTYEQYF. The CDR3 DNA is TGTGCCAGCAGCTTAGTCCGGGTTACCTACGAGCAGTACTTC. This chain joins TRBV5-6 and TRBJ2-7; unclear D gene. Per the germline V gene, CDR1 is SGHDT and CDR2 is YYEEEE. This CDR3 is built from 14 residues. The V and J ends lost 2 bases and 2 bases respectively, with 11 bases between them.

The chain is built from TRBV6-5 and TRBJ2-7, with D hard to call. Germline lookup yields CDR1 MNHEY and CDR2 SVGAGI. The CDR3 runs 12 residues. Trimming cost V 7 bases and J 3 bases, with 10 bases left between them. The CDR3 sequence: CASTSIFYEQYF. As DNA, the CDR3 is TGTGCCAGCACTTCTATCTTCTACGAGCAGTACTTC.

V is TRBV5-1 and J is TRBJ1-1; D remains unclear. The CDR3 spans 14 residues. Trimming removed 2 bases at V and 1 base at J, with 9 bases between. The germline gives CDR1 SGHRS, CDR2 YFSETQ. CDR3: CASSLIQPNTEAFF. CDR3 DNA: TGCGCCAGCAGCTTAATACAGCCGAACACTGAAGCTTTCTTT.

CDR3 protein: CSSRGGAQFF. The CDR3 DNA reads TGTTCGAGTAGAGGGGGTGCACAGTTCTTC. The chain is built from TRBV2 and TRBJ2-1; possibly TRBD1 for D (6 bases). CDR1 is SNHLY, CDR2 FYNNEI, per germline. The CDR3 covers 10 residues.

In this sample, this clone turned up once. This sequence joins TRBV12-1 and TRBJ2-7; the table's D call TRBD1 went unverified against the DNA. TRBV12-1 is a known pseudogene. This CDR3 is built from 15 residues. CDR3 nucleotides: TGTGCCAGCGTCCATCCAGGGGGGTTCTACTACGAGCAGTACTTC. This translates into CASVHPGGFYYEQYF.

The J gene is TRBJ1-2, the V gene TRBV5-4; 7 positions match TRBD1. The CDR3 length is 14 residues. The ends lost 4 bases at V and 8 bases at J; junction bases unmatched: 11. Germline V gene lookup returns CDR1 SGHNT and CDR2 YYREEE (reference sequence). CDR3 DNA sequence: TGTGCCAGCAGCGCCCCGGGACAGATGCGCGGCTACACCTTC. It yields the protein CASSAPGQMRGYTF.

The rearrangement links TRBV6-5 to TRBJ1-1; TRBD1 matches at 8 bases. Germline CDR1 MNHEY, CDR2 SVGAGI. This CDR3 comprises 16 residues. J lost 0 bases, V lost 1 base, and 4 bases had no gene match. CDR3 DNA: TGTGCCAGCAGTTACTGGAAGACAGGGGTGAACACTGAAGCTTTCTTT. This encodes CASSYWKTGVNTEAFF.

V is TRBV7-2 and J is TRBJ2-7, with D perhaps TRBD2 (6 bases). The CDR3 spans 15 residues. CDR1 and CDR2 (germline): SGHTA, FQGNSA. V lost 1 base to trimming and J lost 7 bases, with 17 bases between them. The DNA for the CDR3 is TGTGCCAGCAGCTTAGAATGGGCGGGACGAGGGGAGCAGTACTTC. This codes for CASSLEWAGRGEQYF.

The chain has TRBV5-4 and TRBJ1-2; maybe TRBD1 (5 bases). The CDR3 covers 14 residues. The V gene lost 0 bases and the J gene lost 8 bases, with 14 bases spanning the gap. Germline CDR1 and CDR2: SGHNT and YYREEE (reference sequence). CDR3 amino acids: CASSLGQRVGGYTF. Written as DNA, the CDR3 is TGTGCCAGCAGCTTGGGACAGCGGGTAGGAGGCTACACCTTC.